This TCR beta chain was sequenced in a study of cytomegalovirus exposure and HLA in healthy donors. Study-wide results and caveats: HLA restriction was apparent for most CMV-associated TCR beta chains in a later analysis. Beyond CMV serostatus, there was no information to go on about immune exposure.

This PCR relied on a set of 60 Vbeta primers and 13 Jbeta primers. The protocol was immunoSEQ multiplex PCR, while the TCRdb copy is restricted to in-frame clones and leaves out a portion. The data hold about 110,000 clones, with nearly 80% observed a single time. The V gene's germline CDR1 is KGHSY and CDR2 FQNENV. Trimming left V 0 bases short and J 4 bases short, with 5 bases between. The CDR3 runs 13 residues. This clone was detected a few times. Its antigen is still unknown. This TCR derives from a man aged 25 to 45 in good health and CMV-seronegative. The chain is built from TRBV16 and TRBJ2-3; the D is unclear. Source material: PBMCs. CDR3 in amino acids: CASSQSRSDTQYF. The DNA for the CDR3 is TGTGCCAGCAGCCAATCGAGGTCAGATACGCAGTATTTT.